Listed below are T cell receptor beta chains from one sample, sequenced in a study of T-cell memory formation after mild COVID-19. Each CDR3 protein is one row after TCRdb ran MiXCR on the 5' RACE reads. Of more than 200,000 distinct CDR3 sequences in the sample, around 15% were seen once. The material sequenced was PBMCs or a T cell subset sorted from them (not recorded which). These receptors originate from a man younger than 30 who had mild COVID-19 (a few samples of this study predate the infection). Cell type and time point are not known. Each CDR3 is given with its conserved first and last residue. D genes are given only for firm matches. Size values are once, few and many counts, or a class for expanded clones, and some rows have none.

D	V	J	size	CDR3	DNA
.	TRBV29-1	TRBJ1-5	.	CSVRDVDNQPQHF	TGCAGCGTGCGCGACGTAGATAATCAGCCCCAGCATTTT
.	TRBV9	TRBJ1-6	.	CASSARQGPAPLHF	TGTGCCAGCAGCGCTAGACAAGGGCCCGCGCCCCTCCACTTT
.	TRBV19	TRBJ2-6	.	CASRRTQGTGANVLTF	TGTGCCAGTCGGAGGACGCAGGGGACTGGGGCCAACGTCCTGACTTTC
.	TRBV29-1	TRBJ1-2	few	CSVRTTPEGYTF	TGCAGCGTTCGGACCACCCCGGAGGGCTACACCTTC
TRBD2	TRBV5-1	TRBJ2-3	.	CASSLLDSGADTQYF	TGCGCCAGCAGCTTATTAGACAGCGGGGCAGATACGCAGTATTTT
.	TRBV28	TRBJ1-1	few	CASWSQDRSEAFF	TGTGCCAGCTGGTCCCAGGATAGGTCTGAAGCTTTCTTT
.	TRBV12-3/TRBV12-4	TRBJ2-4	few	CASRSPGRIQYF	TGTGCCAGCAGGTCCCCAGGGAGGATTCAGTACTTC
.	TRBV5-5	TRBJ1-6	few	CASSLKYNSPLHF	TGTGCCAGCAGCTTGAAGTATAATTCACCCCTCCACTTT
.	TRBV4-3	TRBJ1-1	few	CASSPVRGPDTEAFF	TGCGCCAGCAGCCCAGTCCGGGGGCCCGACACTGAAGCTTTCTTT
TRBD1	TRBV29-1	TRBJ2-1	few	CMFRDRARNEQFF	TGCATGTTCCGGGACAGGGCTCGCAATGAGCAGTTCTTC
.	TRBV12-5	TRBJ1-5	.	CASGLLRGGGNQPQHF	TGTGCTAGTGGTTTGTTAAGGGGAGGGGGCAATCAGCCCCAGCATTTT
TRBD1	TRBV3-1	TRBJ1-2	.	CASSQVRQGGGYTF	TGTGCCAGCAGCCAAGTTCGACAGGGAGGTGGCTACACCTTC
TRBD2	TRBV18	TRBJ2-7	.	CASSPITSGRTGEQYF	TGTGCCAGCTCACCGATAACTAGCGGGAGGACGGGGGAGCAGTACTTC
.	TRBV7-2	TRBJ1-1	.	CASSSGSGYTEAFF	TGTGCCAGCAGCTCAGGGTCAGGTTACACTGAAGCTTTCTTT
.	TRBV7-9	TRBJ2-1	.	CASSRLDAHNEQFF	TGTGCCAGCAGCCGACTAGATGCCCACAATGAGCAGTTCTTC
TRBD1	TRBV5-6	TRBJ2-3	many	CASSLGGQGLDTQYF	TGTGCCAGCAGCTTGGGGGGACAGGGCTTGGATACGCAGTATTTT
.	TRBV30	TRBJ1-1	many	CAWSVGGAAFF	TGTGCCTGGAGTGTTGGGGGGGCAGCTTTCTTT
TRBD2	TRBV5-4	TRBJ2-6	.	CASSLAGRASSGANVLTF	TGTGCCAGCAGCTTGGCCGGGAGGGCCAGCTCTGGGGCCAACGTCCTGACTTTC
.	TRBV18	TRBJ1-1	few	CASSPRGQTNGNTEAFF	TGTGCCAGCTCACCAAGGGGACAAACGAACGGGAACACTGAAGCTTTCTTT
.	TRBV20-1	TRBJ1-6	few	CSANGDRNIPPLHF	TGCAGTGCTAATGGTGACAGGAATATCCCGCCCCTCCACTTT
TRBD1	TRBV7-2	TRBJ1-1	few	CASSLVNRGTEAFF	TGTGCCAGCAGCTTAGTTAACAGGGGGACTGAAGCTTTCTTT
.	TRBV7-8	TRBJ2-6	few	CASSLAGLFVGSGANVLTF	TGTGCCAGCAGCTTAGCGGGTCTATTCGTTGGTTCTGGGGCCAACGTCCTGACTTTC
TRBD1	TRBV9	TRBJ1-1	.	CASSVVSGTGVGTEAFF	TGTGCCAGCAGCGTAGTGTCCGGGACAGGGGTGGGCACTGAAGCTTTCTTT
.	TRBV7-9	TRBJ2-5	.	CASSLAQTDRETQYF	TGTGCCAGCAGCTTAGCACAGACAGACAGGGAGACCCAGTACTTC
.	TRBV14	TRBJ1-2	.	CASSQGFPDYGYTF	TGTGCCAGCAGCCAAGGGTTTCCGGACTATGGCTACACCTTC
.	TRBV7-2	TRBJ2-7	few	CASSWTGEPYEQYF	TGTGCCAGCAGCTGGACTGGGGAGCCTTACGAGCAGTACTTC
.	TRBV20-1	TRBJ1-5	.	CSARDPGQSSINQPQHF	TGCAGTGCTAGAGATCCAGGACAGTCAAGCATCAATCAGCCCCAGCATTTT
.	TRBV19	TRBJ1-1	few	CASSIQLNTEAFF	TGTGCCAGTAGTATACAGTTGAACACTGAAGCTTTCTTT
.	TRBV9	TRBJ1-2	.	CASSPTTGLNYGYTF	TGTGCCAGCAGCCCGACAACGGGCCTTAACTATGGCTACACCTTC
.	TRBV20-1	TRBJ2-3	few	CSAGLPGADTQYF	TGCAGTGCTGGCCTCCCGGGGGCAGATACGCAGTATTTT
TRBD2	TRBV7-9	TRBJ2-5	many	CASRRGGSETQYF	TGTGCCAGCAGACGGGGGGGCAGTGAGACCCAGTACTTC
.	TRBV12-3/TRBV12-4	TRBJ2-3	many	CASSLANAQYF	TGTGCCAGCAGTTTGGCGAATGCGCAGTATTTT
TRBD2	TRBV29-1	TRBJ2-1	many	CSVSGGTISSYNEQFF	TGCAGCGTTAGCGGGGGAACGATTAGCTCCTACAATGAGCAGTTCTTC
.	TRBV10-3	TRBJ2-2	.	CAISVNREPGELFF	TGTGCCATCAGTGTAAACAGGGAACCCGGGGAGCTGTTTTTT
.	TRBV5-4	TRBJ2-5	few	CASSPPSQETQYF	TGTGCCAGCAGCCCGCCCAGCCAAGAGACCCAGTACTTC
.	TRBV6-2/TRBV6-3	TRBJ1-1	few	CASSYLGATEAFF	TGTGCCAGCAGTTACTTAGGGGCCACTGAAGCTTTCTTT
TRBD2	TRBV7-2	TRBJ2-1	.	CASSLVAGGSDEQFF	TGTGCCAGCAGCTTAGTAGCGGGGGGAAGCGATGAGCAGTTCTTC